The entry below gives a single T cell receptor (beta chain) sequence along with its context. The specificity of this receptor is unknown. No much larger clone exists at a distance of one base, and base qualities are not known. The CDR3 sequence holds 12 residues, the cysteine and phenylalanine included. This entry keeps only the CDR3 DNA: 36 bases, framed from base 1. Relative to germline, V is 4 bases shorter and J is 6 bases shorter, with 10 bases between their ends. In the germline V gene (reference sequence), CDR1 corresponds to SGHNT and CDR2 to YYREEE. This sample stems from a study of T cells in Graves' hyperthyroidism and ophthalmopathy (dated by TCRdb to between 2019 and 2020). For context, the study as a whole: Peripheral blood was collected at initial diagnosis, before any treatment. To identify TCR V-J signatures that set the groups apart, the researchers used a discovery cohort of 100 patients, made up of approximately 43 with Graves' ophthalmopathy and about 59 with stable Graves' hyperthyroidism. An independent validation cohort of 18 to 20 hyperthyroidism patients and approximately 16 patients who later progressed to ophthalmopathy tested prospective prediction of ophthalmopathy. The roughly 100 discovery patients were randomly divided into training and test sets at a 7:3 ratio. The study also compared thyroid tissue and blood T-cell repertoires from roughly 6 Graves' hyperthyroidism patients. Following sampling, methimazole starting at 30 mg daily was given to hyperthyroidism patients, and high-dose intravenous methylprednisolone was given to ophthalmopathy patients. TCR Vbeta CDR3 sequencing of 130 to 150 peripheral blood samples (over 40 ophthalmopathy, roughly 74 hyperthyroidism and approximately 17 progressor patients) is reported in the paper. Findings and caveats that apply to the study as a whole: Most expanded thyroid clonotypes (frequency above 0.001) were also detected in blood, suggesting blood repertoires may reflect thyroid immune responses. No statistical method was used to set the sample size in advance, and investigators knew the group allocation. In validation, the model predicted progression to ophthalmopathy with roughly 66% sensitivity and approximately 74% specificity, a median of about 6.7 months before onset. In cross-validation, a model built on a 13 V-J signature told ophthalmopathy apart from stable hyperthyroidism with 87.88% sensitivity and about 81% specificity, and in testing the same model reached 80%/75%.

The TCR beta CDR3 regions were amplified from RNA transcripts. The TCR CDR3 was subjected to a first round of RT-PCR using the HTBI primer set and the Qiagen OneStep RT-PCR kit. Libraries were constructed in a second round of multiplex PCR, after which size selection and purification were carried out. Sequencing of the libraries was done on an Illumina HiSeq2000 using paired-end 100 bp reads. Concerning the study's data processing: SOAPnuke was used to process the raw data, throwing out any read that contained adapters or uncalled bases, had a mean Phred below 15, or lacked an exact constant-primer or identifier match. COPE v1.2.5 was used to merge the high-quality paired reads, and each unique nucleotide sequence was defined as a clonotype. MiTCR v1.1 was used to align the clonotypes against IMGT TRBV, TRBD and TRBJ reference segments. Analysis was restricted to V-J combinations with a frequency above 0.0001, which covered 98% to 99.2% of repertoires. A TCS score was defined as the ratio between F50 (clonal expansion) and ExV (chaos), using BLOSUM62-based TCRdist between CDR3 peptides within each V-J. Welch's t-statistics and random forest reduced roughly 500 V-J features to around 14, which were used in a naive Bayes classifier (R e1071). TCRdb redid the processing of the public reads, applying fastp at Q25 and MiXCR, and retained in-frame beta chains. Rows are combined by CDR3 protein, so each entry shows the most common genes and DNA. The V and J calls follow TCRdb's processing rather than the paper's. A total of about 340,000 distinct CDR3 sequences appear in this sample, around 20% of them only once. The ten biggest clones cover less than 65% of the sample.

Graves' hyperthyroidism was defined as stable when no progression to ophthalmopathy occurred over 18 months of follow-up. Hyperthyroidism patients were aged 18 to 65 years and newly diagnosed, with disease duration of less than 2 months. Exclusion was applied to patients with uncontrolled infections, other autoimmune diseases, pregnancy or lactation. Diagnoses were based on clinical symptoms, serum thyroxine and TRAb, thyroid ultrasound and orbital computed tomography. PBMCs were isolated from approximately 10 ml of fresh peripheral blood by Ficoll-Paque density gradient centrifugation. Total RNA was extracted with Trizol reagent, and quality was checked on an Agilent 2100 Bioanalyzer.

Here the chain combines TRBV5-4 and TRBJ1-2, with no confidently assigned D gene. The sequence came from a woman aged 50 to 60 with Graves' hyperthyroidism. The material sequenced was blood. At the DNA level, the sequence is TGTGCCAGCAGCATAAACCGGAATGGCTACACCTTC. Translated, this gives CASSINRNGYTF.